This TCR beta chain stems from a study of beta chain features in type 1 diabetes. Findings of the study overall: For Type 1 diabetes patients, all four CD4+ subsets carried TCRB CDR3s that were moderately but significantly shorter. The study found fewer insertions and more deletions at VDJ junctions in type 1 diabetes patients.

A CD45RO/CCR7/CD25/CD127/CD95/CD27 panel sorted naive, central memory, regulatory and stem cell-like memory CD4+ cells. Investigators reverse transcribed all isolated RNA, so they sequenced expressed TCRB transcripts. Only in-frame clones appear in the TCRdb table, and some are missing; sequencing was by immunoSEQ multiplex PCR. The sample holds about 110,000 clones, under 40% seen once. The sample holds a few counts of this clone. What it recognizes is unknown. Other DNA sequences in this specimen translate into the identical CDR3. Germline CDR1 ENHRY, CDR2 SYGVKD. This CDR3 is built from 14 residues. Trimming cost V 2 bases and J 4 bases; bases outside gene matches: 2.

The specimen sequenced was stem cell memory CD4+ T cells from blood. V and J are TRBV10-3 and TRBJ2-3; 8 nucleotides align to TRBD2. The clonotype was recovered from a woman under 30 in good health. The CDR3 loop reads CAISEKAGADTQYF. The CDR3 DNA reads TGTGCCATCAGTGAGAAAGCGGGAGCAGATACGCAGTATTTT.